This is a list of T cell receptor beta chains from one sample in a study of graft-versus-host responses after intestinal transplantation. Sequencing was performed with immunoSEQ multiplex PCR; in TCRdb, only in-frame clones are kept and a portion is missing. The top ten hold 7% to 9.5% of the sample, which has around 20,000 clones, 25% to 35% seen once. This specimen was alloreactive CD8+ T cells from a mixed lymphocyte reaction culture, taken before intestinal transplant. The receptor set was obtained from a human patient who received an intestinal transplant. Each CDR3 is given with its conserved first and last residue. D genes are given only for firm matches. Not all rows give a size; the values are once, few, many and, for expanded clones, a class.

J: TRBJ2-7; D: NA; V: TRBV6-6; size: NA; DNA: TGTGCCAGCAGCCCAGGAGGGGTAGGGTACGAGCAGTACTTC; CDR3: CASSPGGVGYEQYF
J: TRBJ2-5; D: NA; V: TRBV11-2; size: NA; DNA: TGTGCCAGCAGCTTAGATCCGCGGGGTCCGGCGGGGACCCAGTACTTC; CDR3: CASSLDPRGPAGTQYF
J: TRBJ2-1; D: NA; V: TRBV5-6; size: medium-sized; DNA: TGTGCCAGCAGCTTGGAAATCCGGGACACCTACAATGAGCAGTTCTTC; CDR3: CASSLEIRDTYNEQFF
J: TRBJ2-3; D: NA; V: TRBV10-3; size: medium-sized; DNA: TGTGCCACGAGTGACGGGGAACGGACAGATACGCAGTATTTT; CDR3: CATSDGERTDTQYF
J: TRBJ2-7; D: NA; V: TRBV27; size: few; DNA: TGTGCCAGCAGTATAAACATGGGTTCCGAGCAGTACTTC; CDR3: CASSINMGSEQYF
J: TRBJ1-1; D: NA; V: TRBV11-2; size: few; DNA: TGTGCCAGCAGCTTACTGGGGGCCAACACTGAAGCTTTCTTT; CDR3: CASSLLGANTEAFF
J: TRBJ2-4; D: NA; V: TRBV29-1; size: few; DNA: TGCAGCGTTGAATCCCCCGGGCCCTATCTGACTCAGTACTTC; CDR3: CSVESPGPYLTQYF
J: TRBJ1-4; D: NA; V: TRBV7-2; size: medium-sized; DNA: TGTGCCAGCAGCTTAGCTGCAACTAATGAAAAACTGTTTTTT; CDR3: CASSLAATNEKLFF
J: TRBJ1-2; D: NA; V: TRBV6-1; size: NA; DNA: TGTGCCAGCAGTGAAGGGGGAGGGGTCCATGGCTACACCTTC; CDR3: CASSEGGGVHGYTF
J: TRBJ2-2; D: TRBD1; V: TRBV19; size: few; DNA: TGTGCCAGTAGTATAGGGGACAGGGCCCTGTTTTTT; CDR3: CASSIGDRALFF
J: TRBJ2-3; D: NA; V: TRBV2; size: NA; DNA: TGTGCCAGCAGTGAAGCGCTTGGCAGTGTCACAGATACGCAGTATTTT; CDR3: CASSEALGSVTDTQYF
J: TRBJ1-2; D: NA; V: TRBV7-9; size: NA; DNA: TGTGCCAGCTCCGAAAAAGGGAGTCCGATCCTAGGTGGCTACACCTTC; CDR3: CASSEKGSPILGGYTF
J: TRBJ1-6; D: TRBD1; V: TRBV9; size: NA; DNA: TGTGCCAGCAGCGTAGGCGGGACAGGGAATTCACCCCTCCACTTT; CDR3: CASSVGGTGNSPLHF
J: TRBJ1-1; D: TRBD1; V: TRBV5-6; size: NA; DNA: TGTGCCAGCAGCCCCGACAGGGGTTGGACTGAAGCTTTCTTT; CDR3: CASSPDRGWTEAFF
J: TRBJ2-7; D: TRBD1; V: TRBV11-3; size: NA; DNA: TGTGCCAGCAGCCGAACTAATGGACAGGAGTGGCACTACGAGCAGTACTTC; CDR3: CASSRTNGQEWHYEQYF
J: TRBJ2-7; D: TRBD1; V: TRBV2; size: few; DNA: TGTGCCAGCCCATCAACGGTGGCAGGGGGCTACGAGCAGTACTTC; CDR3: CASPSTVAGGYEQYF
J: TRBJ2-7; D: NA; V: TRBV29-1; size: few; DNA: TGCAGCGTTGAGCTTAGGACGGAGTACGAGCAGTACTTC; CDR3: CSVELRTEYEQYF
J: TRBJ2-1; D: NA; V: TRBV6-5; size: NA; DNA: TGTGCCAGCAGTTACTCGAGTCATGAGCAGTTCTTC; CDR3: CASSYSSHEQFF
J: TRBJ2-1; D: NA; V: TRBV29-1; size: few; DNA: TGCAGCGTTGCCCCCCCTGAGCAGTTCTTC; CDR3: CSVAPPEQFF
J: TRBJ1-2; D: NA; V: TRBV5-6; size: few; DNA: TGTGCCAGCAGCTTGGGGCGGACCTATGGCTACACCTTC; CDR3: CASSLGRTYGYTF
J: TRBJ2-1; D: TRBD2; V: TRBV15; size: NA; DNA: TGTGCCACCAGCAGAGAGACCACCTCACTGACTGGCGGGGGTACTCCCTACAATGAGCAGTTCTTC; CDR3: CATSRETTSLTGGGTPYNEQFF
J: TRBJ2-7; D: TRBD2; V: TRBV7-2; size: NA; DNA: TGTGCCAGCAGCTTAACTCCGGGGGGGGCCTACGAGCAGTACTTC; CDR3: CASSLTPGGAYEQYF